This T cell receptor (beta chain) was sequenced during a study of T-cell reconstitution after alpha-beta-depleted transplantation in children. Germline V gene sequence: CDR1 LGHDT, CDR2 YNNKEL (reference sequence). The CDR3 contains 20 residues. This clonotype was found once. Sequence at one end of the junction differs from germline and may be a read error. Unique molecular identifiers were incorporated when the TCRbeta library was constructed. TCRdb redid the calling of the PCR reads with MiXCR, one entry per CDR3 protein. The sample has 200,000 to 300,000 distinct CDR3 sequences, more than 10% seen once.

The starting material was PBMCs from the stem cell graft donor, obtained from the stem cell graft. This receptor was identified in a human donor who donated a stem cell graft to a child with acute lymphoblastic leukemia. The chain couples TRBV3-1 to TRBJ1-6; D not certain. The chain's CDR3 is CACSQDDGQLPSSYNSPLHF. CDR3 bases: TGTGCCTGCAGCCAAGATGATGGGCAGCTACCGAGCTCCTATAATTCACCCCTCCACTTT.